These 25 T cell receptor beta chains came from one sample sequenced in a study of T cells in Graves' hyperthyroidism and ophthalmopathy. TCR beta CDR3 regions were amplified from RNA transcripts. The primer set for the first-round RT-PCR of the TCR CDR3 was HTBI. MiXCR, applied by TCRdb to the multiplex PCR reads, yields one record per CDR3 protein. Of about 420,000 distinct CDR3 sequences listed, around 13% are singletons. Sequencing was done on a sample of blood. These receptors all stem from a woman aged 18-29 years with Graves' hyperthyroidism.

At least ten counts were recorded for this clonotype. This chain uses TRBV18 with TRBJ1-1, with D possibly matching TRBD1 (5 bases). The CDR3 is made up of 14 amino acids. Germline CDR1 KGHSH, CDR2 LQKENI. V lost 4 bases and J 6 bases, leaving 15 bases between the germline ends. CDR3 amino acids: CASSRQTESAEAFF. The CDR3 DNA reads TGTGCCAGCTCACGACAGACAGAGTCCGCTGAAGCTTTCTTT.

This clonotype was counted only a few times. The chain recombines TRBV9 with TRBJ2-1; 9 nucleotides align to TRBD1. This CDR3 comprises 14 residues. Germline CDR1 and CDR2: SGDLS and YYNGEE. The ends lost 6 bases at V and 6 bases at J; junction bases unmatched: 7. The CDR3 nucleotides read TGTGCCAGCACCCCCGGGACAGGGATCAATGAGCAGTTCTTC. It codes for CASTPGTGINEQFF.

This clonotype appeared many times. The chain recombines TRBV5-1 with TRBJ2-1; TRBD1 might be the D (5 bases). This CDR3 is built from 15 residues. V lost 7 bases and J lost 1, with 15 bases in between. The V gene's germline CDR1 is SGHRS and CDR2 YFSETQ. This CDR3 reads CASVLDSVSYNEQFF. DNA of the CDR3: TGCGCCAGCGTACTCGACAGCGTTTCCTACAATGAGCAGTTCTTC.

This clonotype was seen many times. The chain recombines TRBV7-2 with TRBJ1-2; no reliable D call. The CDR3 has 15 residues. Germline V lookup: CDR1 SGHTA, CDR2 FQGNSA. Deletions cut 0 bases from V and 1 base from J, with 9 bases between. CDR3 nucleotide sequence: TGTGCCAGCAGCTTAGCGGGCCTGTATAACTATGGCTACACCTTC. Amino acids: CASSLAGLYNYGYTF.

This clonotype was seen ten or more times. CDR3 region: CASSHIPAAGWPSTDTQYF. In DNA, the CDR3 is TGTGCCAGCAGCCATATCCCCGCGGCGGGATGGCCTAGCACAGATACGCAGTATTTT. The genes are TRBV3-1 and TRBJ2-3, with D possibly matching TRBD2 (6 bases). Trimming left V 3 bases short and J 0 bases short, with 22 bases between. Germline V gene sequence: CDR1 LGHDT, CDR2 YNNKEL (reference sequence). The CDR3 sequence is 19 residues long.

This clonotype was counted ten times or more. The J gene is TRBJ1-6, the V gene TRBV18; D is unclear. Trimming removed 4 bases at V and 14 bases at J, with 18 bases between. Germline lookup yields CDR1 KGHSH and CDR2 LQKENI. This CDR3 region has 14 residues. The CDR3 here is CASSQTSGFSSLHF. For the CDR3, the DNA is TGTGCCAGCTCACAAACGAGTGGGTTTTCTTCCCTCCACTTT. Using reference TRBV18 and TRBJ1-6 for the parts outside the CDR3, the full variable domain is NAGVMQNPRHLVRRRGQEARLRCSPMKGHSHVYWYRQLPEEGLKFMVYLQKENIIDESGMPKERFSAEFPKEGPSILRIQQVVRGDSAAYFCASSQTSGFSSLHFGNGTRLTVT.

This clonotype was detected ten times or more. V and J are TRBV7-3 and TRBJ2-1, with 8 positions matching TRBD2. V shed 5 bases, J shed 4 bases, and the junction held 13 bases outside the gene matches. Germline CDR1 reads SGHTA; CDR2 reads FQGTGA. This CDR3 has 17 amino acids. CDR3 loop: CASSPDPSGRAYNEQFF. CDR3 coding DNA: TGTGCCAGCAGCCCGGACCCCAGCGGGAGAGCTTACAATGAGCAGTTCTTC.

The rearrangement joins TRBV28 to TRBJ2-5, with TRBD2 matching 9 bases. This CDR3 comprises 14 residues. Losses at the gene ends were 4 bases for V and 5 bases for J; bases not matched to a gene: 5. Germline V lookup: CDR1 MDHEN, CDR2 SYDVKM. CDR3 DNA sequence: TGTGCCAGCAGTTCTCCGCGGGAGGGGGAGACCCAGTACTTC. It codes for CASSSPREGETQYF. The variable domain in full, completed from reference TRBV28 and TRBJ2-5, reads DVKVTQSSRYLVKRTGEKVFLECVQDMDHENMFWYRQDPGLGLRLIYFSYDVKMKEKGDIPEGYSVSREKKERFSLILESASTNQTSMYLCASSSPREGETQYFGPGTRLLVL.

This sequence joins TRBV28 and TRBJ2-1; 11 positions match TRBD2. The V gene's germline CDR1 is MDHEN and CDR2 SYDVKM. Trimming at V came to 3 bases and at J to 9 bases, leaving 7 bases not matched to a gene. The CDR3 contains 15 residues. CDR3 coding DNA: TGTGCCAGCAGTTTGGGGCTAGCGGGAGGTTTTGAGCAGTTCTTC. Translation gives CASSLGLAGGFEQFF.

This clonotype was picked up many times. V and J are TRBV6-1 and TRBJ2-7; 9 bases match TRBD1. The length of the CDR3 is 14 residues. Germline CDR1 reads MNHNS; CDR2 reads SASEGT. Losses at the gene ends were 5 bases for V and 4 bases for J; bases not matched to a gene: 6. The CDR3 sequence: CASSFTGGSYEQYF. As DNA, the CDR3 is TGTGCCAGCAGTTTCACAGGGGGCAGTTACGAGCAGTACTTC.

As for this clonotype: Likely a read error: the CDR3 ends without its conserved phenylalanine or tryptophan. The chain is built from TRBV27 and TRBJ2-7; 11 bases match TRBD2. CDR1 and CDR2 (germline): MNHEY, SMNVEV (reference sequence). The V and J ends lost 5 bases and 1 base, in that order; junction bases with no gene match: 7. The CDR3 totals 16 residues. The CDR3 reads CASSPTGTSGSYEQYS. The CDR3 nucleotides read TGTGCCAGCAGTCCTACCGGGACTAGCGGATCCTACGAGCAGTACTCC.

The chain recombines TRBV20-1 with TRBJ2-7; 9 bases match TRBD1. The CDR3 runs 14 residues. Germline CDR1 DFQATT, CDR2 SNEGSKA (reference sequence). The ends lost 3 bases at V and 1 base at J; junction bases unmatched: 4. The CDR3: CSASGTGSSYEQYF. DNA of the CDR3: TGCAGTGCTAGTGGGACAGGGTCTTCCTACGAGCAGTACTTC.

A word on this clonotype: A read error may be the cause here, since a much bigger clone is one base away. The chain couples TRBV29-1 to TRBJ2-1; 9 bases are shared with TRBD2. The CDR3 is 16 residues long. Trimming at V came to 0 bases and at J to 2 bases, leaving 5 bases not matched to a gene. The germline V gene has CDR1 SQVTM and CDR2 ANQGSEA. Here the CDR3 DNA reads TGCAGCGTTGAAGAGGTGACTAGCGGCCCCTACAATGAGCAGTTCTTC. Encoded protein: CSVEEVTSGPYNEQFF.

This clonotype came up many times. The chain uses TRBV12-3 or TRBV12-4 and TRBJ1-2, with 8 bases matching TRBD1. V gave up 6 bases and J gave up 5 bases; unmatched junction bases: 5. CDR3 size: 13 residues. CDR3 nucleotides: TGTGCCAGCAGCCCGGACAGGGTTTATGGCTACACCTTC. It translates to CASSPDRVYGYTF.

The chain has TRBV28 and TRBJ1-1; D perhaps matches TRBD1 (6 bases). This CDR3 comprises 15 residues. Germline lookup yields CDR1 MDHEN and CDR2 SYDVKM. V gave up 6 bases and J gave up 6 bases, with 20 bases separating them. The DNA for the CDR3 is TGTGCCAGCAGAGGGACGGGGGGACAAGGCGCTGAAGCTTTCTTT. Its translation: CASRGTGGQGAEAFF.

The gene calls are TRBV9 and TRBJ2-1, with D possibly being TRBD2 (5 bases). The CDR3 sequence is 16 residues long. The V and J ends lost 0 bases and 1 base respectively, with 11 bases between them. Germline loops: CDR1 SGDLS, CDR2 YYNGEE. CDR3 nucleotide sequence: TGTGCCAGCAGCGTAGCGGAGGACCCTTCCTACAATGAGCAGTTCTTC. It encodes CASSVAEDPSYNEQFF.

This clonotype was recorded many times. The CDR3 spells CASSLEGRRAFF. The CDR3 region has the DNA TGTGCCAGCAGCTTAGAGGGCCGCCGAGCTTTCTTT. This chain joins TRBV7-2 and TRBJ1-1; D unclear. V lost 1 base to trimming and J lost 10 bases, with 10 bases between them. The CDR3 length is 12 residues. CDR1 and CDR2 from the germline V gene are SGHTA and FQGNSA.

The V and J genes are TRBV20-1 and TRBJ2-2, with D unclear. Germline CDR1 reads DFQATT; CDR2 reads SNEGSKA (reference sequence). There are 15 residues in the CDR3. Trimming took 0 bases from V and 6 from J, leaving 14 bases between them. The CDR3 DNA sequence: TGCAGTGCTAGAGACCCCCTTGCTAGTGCCGGGGAGCTGTTTTTT. Translated: CSARDPLASAGELFF.

This clonotype showed up many times. The chain couples TRBV3-1 to TRBJ1-1, with TRBD1 matching 8 bases. Per germline, CDR1 LGHDT and CDR2 YNNKEL (reference sequence). J gave up 0 bases and V 4 bases, and 7 bases lay outside the gene matches. This CDR3 has 16 residues. CDR3 residues: CASSPSDRGMNTEAFF. DNA of the CDR3: TGTGCCAGCAGCCCGAGTGACAGGGGTATGAACACTGAAGCTTTCTTT.

This clonotype came up many times. The rearrangement uses TRBV28 and TRBJ1-2; D is uncertain. CDR1 is MDHEN and CDR2 is SYDVKM in the germline V gene. This CDR3 is 14 amino acids long. With 2 bases removed from V and 0 bases from J, the gap between germline ends came to 7 bases. The CDR3 here is CASSLTGSNYGYTF. Here the CDR3 DNA reads TGTGCCAGCAGTTTAACCGGATCTAACTATGGCTACACCTTC.

This clonotype was seen at least ten times. This rearrangement joins TRBV20-1 to TRBJ2-3; 11 bases are shared with TRBD2. The CDR3 length is 16 residues. Per germline, CDR1 DFQATT and CDR2 SNEGSKA (reference sequence). V lost 5 bases to trimming and J lost 1 base; unmatched junction nucleotides: 8. The CDR3 bases are TGCAGTGCTCGCGCCCAACTAGCGGGGGGCACAGATACGCAGTATTTT. Protein product: CSARAQLAGGTDTQYF.

This clonotype has at least ten counts. J is TRBJ1-5 and V is TRBV6-4, with D possibly being TRBD1 (6 bases). This CDR3 is built from 13 residues. V was trimmed by 3 bases and J by 7 bases, leaving 10 bases between them. CDR1 MRHNA and CDR2 SNTAGT come from the germline V gene. The CDR3: CASSETQGQPQHF. CDR3 nucleotide sequence: TGTGCCAGCAGTGAAACCCAGGGGCAGCCCCAGCATTTT.

The rearrangement joins TRBV19 to TRBJ1-2, with unresolved D. CDR3 length equals 15 residues. V lost 2 bases to trimming and J lost 3 bases, with 13 bases between them. Germline CDR1 is LNHDA and CDR2 is SQIVND (reference sequence). The CDR3 here is CASSIWQTPHYGYTF. The CDR3 DNA follows: TGTGCCAGTAGTATATGGCAGACACCTCACTATGGCTACACCTTC.

This clonotype was counted between two and nine times. The J gene is TRBJ2-3, the V gene TRBV7-2, with 9 bases identical to TRBD1. With V trimmed by 8 bases and J by 1 base, 10 bases remained unmatched. CDR1 is SGHTA and CDR2 is FQGNSA in the germline V gene. The CDR3 length is 16 residues. Here the CDR3 reads CASGQPGTGRTDTQYF. CDR3 nucleotide sequence: TGTGCCAGCGGTCAGCCCGGGACAGGGCGCACAGATACGCAGTATTTT.

This clonotype has a count of ten or more. This chain uses TRBV30 with TRBJ2-3, with D hard to call. Per germline, CDR1 GTSNPN and CDR2 SVGIG (reference sequence). With 2 bases removed from V and 6 bases from J, the gap between germline ends came to 9 bases. The CDR3 is 12 residues long. The CDR3 sequence: CAWSLPPDTQYF. DNA for the CDR3: TGTGCCTGGAGTCTTCCCCCGGATACGCAGTATTTT.